This TCR beta chain was recorded in a study of STAT5B mutations in CD4+ large granular lymphocyte leukemia. With regard to this clone: The antigen remains unidentified.

The assay was run at survey level. Some clones are missing from TCRdb's copy, which holds only in-frame ones; the method was immunoSEQ multiplex PCR. This sample has around 30,000 clones, with 65% to 75% found just once. The V end was cut by 1 base, the J end by 7 bases, with 23 bases between. Germline assignment: CDR1 SGHAT and CDR2 FQNNGV. This CDR3 has 18 amino acids. Points from the study as a whole: Top patient clones used TRBV06 genes more often: 8/27 versus 2/35 in controls. Patient CD4-sorted repertoires looked more clonal than healthy CD4+ repertoires, even without putative leukemic clones.

V is TRBV11-2 and J is TRBJ1-3; possibly TRBD1 for D (6 bases). The sequencing input was CD4+ T cells from blood buffy coats. The receptor was isolated from a human donor in good health. The CDR3 DNA reads TGTGCCAGCAGCTTAGTACCGATTGGGGGGCGGTGGAGGAACACCATATATTTT. As protein: CASSLVPIGGRWRNTIYF. The variable domain in full, completed from reference TRBV11-2 and TRBJ1-3, reads EAGVAQSPRYKIIEKRQSVAFWCNPISGHATLYWYQQILGQGPKLLIQFQNNGVVDDSQLPKDRFSAERLKGVDSTLKIQPAKLEDSAVYLCASSLVPIGGRWRNTIYFGEGSWLTVV.